The present T cell receptor (beta chain) was sequenced within a study of blood T cell repertoires in COVID-19 (dated by TCRdb to 2019 to 2021). For the study in its entirety: Collaborator samples came from the United States, Italy and Spain and covered acute and convalescent phases of COVID-19. Nearly every sample came with metadata listing a de-identified subject ID, COVID-19 status, age in years and sex. The prospective study material was composed of cDNA or gDNA derived from T cells, B-cell-depleted T cells, or PBMCs. The samples were drawn from two sources: the first 160 participants of the ongoing ImmuneRACE study, and 1,200 or so subjects contributed by 6 global collaborators. Where available, HLA class I and class II types were taken from metadata supplied by the sample provider and were not determined by assay-based typing. Deeply sampled blood TCRbeta repertoires from subjects exposed to, actively infected with, or recovered from COVID-19 were included in the dataset. The repertoires were released in a freely available public database meant as a resource for research on the immune response to SARS-CoV-2.

Enrolling through a virtual design, the prospective study's participants ranged in age from about 18 to 89 years and lived across 20 to 25 United States geographic areas. In the prospective study, cohorts were assigned on the basis of participant-reported clinical history obtained from a screening survey and a study questionnaire. Exposed participants had been in contact with someone with a PCR-confirmed or clinician-diagnosed COVID-19 case within 2 weeks of study entry. Each participant in the prospective study had whole blood, serum and a nasopharyngeal or oropharyngeal swab collected by mobile phlebotomists. Prospective study participants could optionally give additional blood draws and questionnaires over an approximately two-month period. Before DNA extraction, prospective study blood samples were shipped either frozen or at room temperature. The CDR3 holds 17 amino acids from the cysteine to the phenylalanine. CDR3 DNA is the only sequence kept; it has 51 bases, read in frame from the first base. V sheds 5 bases and J sheds 3 bases, leaving 19 bases between their ends. CDR1 and CDR2 (SGHNT, YENEEA) derive from the germline V gene.

Results and caveats for the whole study, not just this receptor: The amount of clinical and demographic metadata varied by source and participant and was provided uncurated.

Concerning this clone: Its recognized antigen is unknown. Per-base quality was not reported, and no clone a single base away is much larger than it.

TCRbeta CDR3 regions were amplified from genomic DNA using the immunoSEQ Assay, a bias-controlled multiplex PCR. The authors processed their data as follows. Nucleated cell counts per sample were estimated from amplification of reference gene primers within the assay. To quantify the absolute abundance of each unique TCRbeta CDR3 rearrangement, sequence reads were collapsed and filtered. For each sample, productive Simpson clonality was calculated by taking the square root of Simpson's diversity index across productive rearrangements. In its TCRdb copy, this immuneACCESS table keeps in-frame sequences only and misses some clones. Where compared with another copy, unresolved V genes explain less than half of these, and the others have no known cause. The V and J calls and the clone size are those of that table, but D and trimming were determined from the DNA. The sample table lists some 190,000 clones, 60% to 80% of them with a count of one. The leading ten clones occupy around an eighth of the sample.

The V and J segments used are TRBV11-3 and TRBJ2-2, with TRBD1 as a weak D call on 6 bases. Specimen: PBMCs or T cells enriched from blood (not recorded which). The receptor was isolated from a man aged 60 to 69 who had been exposed to COVID-19. The DNA sequence is given as TGTGCCAGCAGCACAGGGTTGAGGGTGAGGGACACCGGGGAGCTGTTTTTT. The encoded protein is CASSTGLRVRDTGELFF.